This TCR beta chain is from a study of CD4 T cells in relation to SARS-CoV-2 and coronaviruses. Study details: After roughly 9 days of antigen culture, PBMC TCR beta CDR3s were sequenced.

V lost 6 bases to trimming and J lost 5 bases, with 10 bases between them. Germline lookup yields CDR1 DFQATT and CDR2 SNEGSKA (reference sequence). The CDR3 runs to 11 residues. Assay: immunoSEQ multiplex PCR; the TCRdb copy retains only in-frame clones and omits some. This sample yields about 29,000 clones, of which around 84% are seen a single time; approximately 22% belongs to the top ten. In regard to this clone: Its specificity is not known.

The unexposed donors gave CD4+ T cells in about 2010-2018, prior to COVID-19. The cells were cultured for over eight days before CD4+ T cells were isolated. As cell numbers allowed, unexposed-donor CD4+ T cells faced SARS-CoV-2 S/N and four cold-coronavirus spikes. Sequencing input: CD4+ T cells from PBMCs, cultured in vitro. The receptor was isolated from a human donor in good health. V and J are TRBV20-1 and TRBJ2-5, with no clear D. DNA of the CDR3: TGCAGTGCGAGCGAGTTTGAGACCCAGTACTTC. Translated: CSASEFETQYF.